The 21 T cell receptor beta chains below come from one sample, sequenced in a study of T and B cells in COVID-19 patients (dated by TCRdb to the early 2020s). Genomic DNA extracted from blood, in amounts of roughly 220-550 ng, served as the starting material for amplifying TRB repertoires. TCRdb names Illumina MiSeq as the instrument used. Multiplex PCR with BIOMED2 TRB-A/B primer pools was used to amplify the TRB rearrangements. TCRdb ran its own pipeline on the public reads, namely fastp trimming at Q25 and MiXCR clone calling, and kept in-frame beta chains. One record per CDR3 amino acid sequence lists the most common genes and DNA. Counted in this sample were 5,500 to 8,000 distinct CDR3 sequences; approximately 33% of them appeared once. Under 30% of the sample lies in the top ten. What was sequenced was blood. These receptors came from a human donor who had recovered from COVID-19.

The chain uses TRBV27 and TRBJ2-2, with a tentative D call TRBD2 (6 bases). Germline V gene data show CDR1 as MNHEY and CDR2 as SMNVEV (reference sequence). The CDR3 is 15 residues long. V gave up 8 bases and J gave up 3 bases, with 16 bases separating them. The DNA of the CDR3 is TGTGCCAGCCAACCGGGACTTGTTTACACCGGGGAGCTGTTTTTT. Protein sequence: CASQPGLVYTGELFF.

This clonotype has a handful of counts. As DNA, the CDR3 is TGTGCCAGTGGGGGTATCTCAACCACTGAAGCTTTCTTT. Its translation: CASGGISTTEAFF. The V gene is TRBV19, the J gene TRBJ1-1; TRBD1 might be the D (5 bases). Deletions cut 8 bases from V and 4 bases from J, with 14 bases between. The CDR3 sequence is 13 residues long. CDR1 is LNHDA, CDR2 SQIVND, per germline (reference sequence).

This chain links TRBV19 with TRBJ1-2, with D maybe TRBD1 (6 bases). Germline V gene data show CDR1 as LNHDA and CDR2 as SQIVND (reference sequence). V lost 7 bases, J lost 4 bases, and 16 bases lay in between. This CDR3 has 14 amino acids. The CDR3, as DNA: TGTGCCAGTAAGGGACTACAGGGTTTCTATGGCTACACCTTC. It is translated as CASKGLQGFYGYTF.

This chain joins TRBV6-1 and TRBJ2-5, with D possibly TRBD1 on 5 matching bases. The V end lost 2 bases, the J end lost 2 bases, and 15 bases lay between the germline ends. From germline, CDR1 is MNHNS and CDR2 SASEGT. This CDR3 has 16 amino acids. CDR3 bases: TGTGCCAGCAGTGAATTTCAGGGCCTATCGCAAGAGACCCAGTACTTC. Amino acids: CASSEFQGLSQETQYF.

V is TRBV10-3 and J is TRBJ1-6, with D possibly matching TRBD1 (5 bases). The CDR3 runs to 14 residues. CDR1 and CDR2 (germline): ENHRY, SYGVKD. V lost 7 bases, J lost 8 bases, and 15 bases lay in between. CDR3 sequence (DNA): TGTGCCATCACTCGGGCCCCGGGGGATTCACCCCTCCACTTT. Translating it yields CAITRAPGDSPLHF.

This clonotype is medium-sized in the sample. The V call is TRBV19, the J call TRBJ2-5, with TRBD1 matching 7 bases. CDR1 LNHDA and CDR2 SQIVND come from the germline V gene (reference sequence). The length of the CDR3 is 15 residues. V shed 1 base and J 4 bases; nucleotides not matched to a gene: 6. CDR3 in DNA: TGTGCCAGTAGTATAGGACAGGGAAGGGGAGAGACCCAGTACTTC. This translates into CASSIGQGRGETQYF.

A few counts support this clonotype. The chain has TRBV18 and TRBJ1-2, with 8 bases fitting TRBD1. Germline CDR1 is KGHSH and CDR2 is LQKENI. CDR3 length: 15 residues. J gave up 7 bases and V 2 bases, and 9 bases lay outside the gene matches. CDR3 sequence (DNA): TGTGCCAGCTCACCAAGTACAGGGGGACAAAGTGGCTACACCTTC. As protein: CASSPSTGGQSGYTF.

The DNA of the CDR3 is TGTGCCACCAGCAGATCCCGACAGGCGTATAGCAATCAGCCCCAGCATTTT. Encoded protein: CATSRSRQAYSNQPQHF. The V gene is TRBV15, the J gene TRBJ1-5, with D maybe TRBD1 (6 bases). The CDR3 has 17 residues. The ends were cut back, 2 bases at V and 0 bases at J, with 14 bases in the middle. The germline CDR1 and CDR2 sequences are LNHNV and YYDKDF (reference sequence). The full variable domain, in which reference TRBV15 and TRBJ1-5 provide the parts outside the CDR3, is DAMVIQNPRYQVTQFGKPVTLSCSQTLNHNVMYWYQQKSSQAPKLLFHYYDKDFNNEADTPDNFQSRRPNTSFCFLDIRSPGLGDTAMYLCATSRSRQAYSNQPQHFGDGTRLSIL.

This chain connects TRBV6-4 to TRBJ2-3, with TRBD2 matching over 9 bases. The germline gives CDR1 MRHNA, CDR2 SNTAGT. CDR3 length: 15 amino acids. With V trimmed by 5 bases and J by 0 bases, 3 bases remained unmatched. The CDR3 here is CASSQTSGSTDTQYF. The CDR3 nucleotides are TGTGCCAGCAGTCAGACTAGCGGTAGCACAGATACGCAGTATTTT.

This clonotype was seen a single time. This chain connects TRBV5-6 to TRBJ2-5; TRBD2 matches 11 bases. This CDR3 is 18 amino acids long. With 2 bases clipped from V and 1 base from J, the junction kept 10 bases outside the gene matches. Germline CDR1 SGHDT, CDR2 YYEEEE. The CDR3 DNA sequence: TGTGCCAGCAGCTTACGCCCCGGGACTAGCGGAGCCCAAGAGACCCAGTACTTC. Amino acids: CASSLRPGTSGAQETQYF.

This rearrangement joins TRBV5-6 to TRBJ2-1; 11 bases match TRBD2. Germline trimming cut 4 bases from V and 5 bases from J; bases unmatched to any gene: 2. Germline V lookup: CDR1 SGHDT, CDR2 YYEEEE. The CDR3 has 14 amino acids. This CDR3 is CASSIAGGDNEQFF. The CDR3 DNA is TGTGCCAGCAGCATAGCGGGGGGGGACAATGAGCAGTTCTTC.

This clonotype is medium-sized by share. For the CDR3, the DNA is TGTGCCAGCAGCACCCAGACTAGCGGGGGGCCGGGTACGCAGTATTTT. The encoded protein is CASSTQTSGGPGTQYF. The gene calls are TRBV5-5 and TRBJ2-3; 13 bases are shared with TRBD2. The junction had 10 bases not matched to a gene; V was cut back by 4 bases and J by 8 bases. The CDR3 sequence is 16 residues long. Germline CDR1 is SGHKS and CDR2 is YYEKEE (reference sequence).

The rearrangement joins TRBV24-1 to TRBJ2-2; 9 bases agree with TRBD2. This CDR3 contains 15 residues. V shed 9 bases and J 7 bases; nucleotides not matched to a gene: 11. Germline CDR1 and CDR2: KGHDR and SFDVKD. The DNA of the CDR3 is TGTGCCACCGCAGGCGGGGGGGCCCGTGGCGGGGAGCTGTTTTTT. It encodes CATAGGGARGGELFF.

The CDR3 loop reads CASSYSSEGWIDTEAFF. As DNA, the CDR3 is TGTGCCAGCAGTTACTCTTCGGAGGGGTGGATCGACACTGAAGCTTTCTTT. The genes are TRBV6-5 and TRBJ1-1; TRBD1 is a possible D gene (5 bases). The CDR3 loop spans 17 amino acids. CDR1 is MNHEY, CDR2 SVGAGI, per germline. V was shortened by 0 bases and J by 3 bases, with 17 bases between the two germline ends.

The rearrangement joins TRBV11-1 to TRBJ1-1; D gene unclear. V was pared by 0 bases and J by 11 bases, with 7 bases between. Per germline, CDR1 SGHAT and CDR2 FQDESV (reference sequence). CDR3 size: 11 residues. The CDR3 DNA sequence: TGTGCCAGCAGCTTAGCGGTTGAGGCTTTCTTT. It yields the protein CASSLAVEAFF.

This clonotype occurred a few times. The gene calls are TRBV6-1 and TRBJ1-2; the match to TRBD1 covers 7 bases. This CDR3 comprises 14 residues. Germline CDR1 is MNHNS and CDR2 is SASEGT. After removal of 2 bases from V and 7 bases from J, the junction contained 7 bases not matched to a gene. As DNA, the CDR3 is TGTGCCAGCAGTGAACCAGGGGGGGACATTGGCTACACCTTC. It specifies CASSEPGGDIGYTF.

This clonotype is medium-sized (0.01 to 0.1%). The CDR3 sequence: CASSLRTGLISSYEQYF. The CDR3 nucleotides are TGTGCCAGCAGCTTACGGACAGGGCTAATCTCATCCTACGAGCAGTACTTC. The rearrangement links TRBV5-5 to TRBJ2-7, with 8 bases identical to TRBD1. This CDR3 is built from 17 residues. CDR1 SGHKS and CDR2 YYEKEE come from the germline V gene (reference sequence). Losses at the gene ends were 2 bases for V and 1 base for J; bases not matched to a gene: 11.

This clonotype is medium-sized by share. The V and J genes are TRBV19 and TRBJ2-3; D possibly uses TRBD1 or TRBD2 (5 bases each). There are 15 residues in the CDR3. Trimming shortened V by 10 bases and J by 3 bases, and 20 bases separated the two germline ends. CDR1 is LNHDA and CDR2 is SQIVND in the germline V gene (reference sequence). The CDR3 coding sequence is TGTGCCACCGCGACGGGGCTTAGGACGACAGATACGCAGTATTTT. It codes for CATATGLRTTDTQYF. Based on the CDR3 plus reference TRBV19 and TRBJ2-3, the full variable domain is DGGITQSPKYLFRKEGQNVTLSCEQNLNHDAMYWYRQDPGQGLRLIYYSQIVNDFQKGDIAEGYSVSREKKESFPLTVTSAQKNPTAFYLCATATGLRTTDTQYFGPGTRLTVL.

In its sample, this clonotype ranks as medium-sized (0.01 to 0.1%). The chain is built from TRBV19 and TRBJ1-2; D is unresolved. V was clipped by 5 bases and J by 6 bases, with 10 bases between them. This CDR3 has 12 amino acids. In germline, CDR1 is LNHDA, CDR2 SQIVND (reference sequence). CDR3 sequence reads: CASSSWTDGYTF. For the CDR3, the DNA is TGTGCCAGTAGTTCCTGGACGGATGGCTACACCTTC.

This sequence joins TRBV18 and TRBJ1-4; tentative D call: TRBD1 (5 bases). V lost 3 bases and J 7 bases, leaving 12 bases between the germline ends. CDR3 length: 14 amino acids. Germline V gives CDR1 KGHSH, CDR2 LQKENI. CDR3 sequence: CASSPGNQGEKLFF. The DNA for the CDR3 is TGTGCCAGCTCACCGGGCAACCAGGGTGAAAAACTGTTTTTT.

This clonotype is termed medium-sized. This sequence joins TRBV29-1 and TRBJ1-2; tentatively, D is TRBD1 (5 bases). Trimming cost V 6 bases and J 3 bases, with 14 bases left between them. CDR1 is SQVTM and CDR2 is ANQGSEA in the germline V gene. The CDR3 sequence is 13 residues long. In DNA, the CDR3 is TGCAGCGTCTCAGGGTACAGCGACTATGGCTACACCTTC. Translated: CSVSGYSDYGYTF. The full variable domain, rest sourced from reference TRBV29-1 and TRBJ1-2, is SAVISQKPSRDICQRGTSLTIQCQVDSQVTMMFWYRQQPGQSLTLIATANQGSEATYESGFVIDKFPISRPNLTFSTLTVSNMSPEDSSIYLCSVSGYSDYGYTFGSGTRLTVV.